These T cell receptor beta chains were read from a single sample in a study of T cell changes during pregnancy in multiple sclerosis. Assay used: immunoSEQ multiplex PCR; TCRdb lists only in-frame clones, some missing. The data contain approximately 20,000 clones, more than 75% of them singletons. The sequencing used CD8+ T cells from peripheral blood mononuclear cells, collected before pregnancy. The receptors derive from a female donor with multiple sclerosis, enrolled in a pregnancy study. Each CDR3 is given with its conserved first and last residue. Some rows mark clone size as missing; the rest say once, few, many or name a class of expanded clone.

CDR3 protein	clone size	V gene
CAISDTGTGFSIWKGYTF	NA	TRBV10-3
CACGGWTGGNYGYTF	NA	TRBV30
CASRKTGEAYEQYF	few	TRBV28
CASSQTDRGLANEKLFF	NA	TRBV4-3
CASSVAVEAFF	NA	TRBV25-1
CASSLLRDRAHAGYGYTF	large	TRBV28
CASSESGSSYNEQFF	NA	TRBV10-1
CAWSQGGTSGANVLTF	once	TRBV30
CAWSTGGPTTEQYF	NA	TRBV30
CASSRTEGQPQHF	NA	TRBV11-2
CATSRSGDRIYEQYF	NA	TRBV15
CASSLDLAGAPYNEQFF	NA	TRBV7-6
CASSQAGGQGIYGANVLTF	NA	TRBV14
CASSLRLGGNYGYTF	NA	TRBV27
CASSPPTGWPEQYF	NA	TRBV18
CASGSHPGRGEKLFF	NA	TRBV12-5
CASSQARGGTGLNQPQHF	NA	TRBV4-1
CASSRRTSHLNTGELFF	NA	TRBV4-2
CASSKTSGGLHEQFF	NA	TRBV6-5
CASSLDSGDIQYF	NA	TRBV7-9
CASSWGGNTEAFF	NA	TRBV5-4
CASSLPGTGANVLTF	NA	TRBV28
CASSLIPSSFYEQYF	once	TRBV7-3
CAWSVLGQASEKLFF	few	TRBV30
CASSLRVGLADNEQFF	NA	TRBV4-1
CASNKQGSNQPQHF	NA	TRBV6-5
CATSRDARAGGPYEQYF	NA	TRBV15
CAPEGTIKNIQYF	NA	TRBV28
CASRNYRGRNIQYF	once	TRBV5-6
CSVTRDNQGTEAFF	NA	TRBV29-1
CASRRDEAGTQYF	NA	TRBV5-4
CASSSQAYEQYF	NA	TRBV7-9
CSVEDLGTGLPHEQYF	NA	TRBV29-1
CASSQVEGANGYTF	NA	TRBV4-1
CASSFPDRNTYEQYF	NA	TRBV7-9
CASTPRDWRGPKETQYF	NA	TRBV28
CASSPGQHYEQYF	NA	TRBV19
CASSWDRGSYEQYF	NA	TRBV28
CASSFDGTSGSQETQYF	NA	TRBV5-1
CASSLPGQATYGYTF	NA	TRBV4-1
CASSQVGRHTGELFF	once	TRBV4-2
CAWSVGQEIYSNQPQHF	NA	TRBV30
CASSLWSVDSNQPQHF	NA	TRBV5-1
CASSRGGTNTEAFF	NA	TRBV27
CASSLSGENYEQYF	NA	TRBV28
CASSQEQGSGANVLTF	medium-sized	TRBV4-2
CASQREGDQETQYF	NA	TRBV7-4
CASSLGAGSSYNEQFF	NA	TRBV11-2
CASSIRDRPPYEQYF	NA	TRBV19
CASSQGGWEGLGTDTQYF	NA	TRBV4-2
CASSEYRDRDSGNEQFF	NA	TRBV2
CASSGGLDPYNEQFF	once	TRBV6-5
CASSVARGRNTEAFF	NA	TRBV9
CASSCPLAGGTYEQYF	NA	TRBV28
CASRGLLSGNTIYF	NA	TRBV27
CASSDSAGSYNEQFF	medium-sized	TRBV6-4
CASSLDGGVGVPYEQYF	NA	TRBV7-9